A selection of T cell receptor beta chains follows, all from one sample in a study of blood T cell repertoires in COVID-19. TCRdb's table, derived via immunoSEQ multiplex PCR, lists solely in-frame clones and lacks some. Here the sample spans about 530,000 clones, around 90% being singletons. The specimen was peripheral blood. These TCRs come from a woman aged 45-60 years with COVID-19, enrolled during active disease. CDR3s include the opening cysteine and the closing phenylalanine or tryptophan. A D gene is named only where the DNA matches it firmly. Expanded clones get a size class; other rows say once, few or many, or leave the size out.

J gene: TRBJ1-5; D gene: TRBD1; CDR3 length: 14; V gene: TRBV29-1; clone size: -; CDR3 protein: CSVVLGDRAQPQHF; CDR3 DNA: TGCAGCGTTGTCTTAGGGGACAGGGCTCAGCCCCAGCATTTT
J gene: TRBJ1-1; D gene: -; CDR3 length: 15; V gene: TRBV4-1; clone size: -; CDR3 protein: CASSPRGVGATEAFF; CDR3 DNA: TGCGCCAGCAGCCCCAGGGGAGTCGGGGCCACTGAAGCTTTCTTT
J gene: TRBJ1-2; D gene: TRBD1; CDR3 length: 13; V gene: TRBV6-5; clone size: -; CDR3 protein: CASRDRALRGYTF; CDR3 DNA: TGTGCCAGCAGGGACAGGGCCCTACGGGGCTACACCTTC
J gene: TRBJ1-3; D gene: -; CDR3 length: 13; V gene: TRBV21-1; clone size: -; CDR3 protein: CASSKVSGNTIYF; CDR3 DNA: TGTGCCAGCAGCAAAGTATCCGGAAACACCATATATTTT
J gene: TRBJ2-2; D gene: TRBD1; CDR3 length: 18; V gene: TRBV24-1; clone size: -; CDR3 protein: CATSDLLPDRGLTGELFF; CDR3 DNA: TGTGCCACCAGTGATTTGCTACCAGACAGGGGGCTGACCGGGGAGCTGTTTTTT
J gene: TRBJ2-1; D gene: -; CDR3 length: 16; V gene: TRBV10-3; clone size: -; CDR3 protein: CAISPNTGSSYNEQFF; CDR3 DNA: TGTGCCATCAGTCCGAATACAGGGAGCTCCTACAATGAGCAGTTCTTC
J gene: TRBJ2-7; D gene: -; CDR3 length: 15; V gene: TRBV9; clone size: few; CDR3 protein: CASSVFPAGIDEQYF; CDR3 DNA: TGTGCCAGCAGCGTTTTTCCCGCGGGGATCGACGAGCAGTACTTC
J gene: TRBJ1-2; D gene: -; CDR3 length: 14; V gene: TRBV5-1; clone size: -; CDR3 protein: CASSREGLDYGYTF; CDR3 DNA: TGCGCCAGCAGCCGAGAGGGACTGGACTATGGCTACACCTTC
J gene: TRBJ2-3; D gene: TRBD2; CDR3 length: 16; V gene: TRBV11-2; clone size: -; CDR3 protein: CASSFGWDYSTDTQYF; CDR3 DNA: TGTGCCAGCAGCTTTGGTTGGGACTACAGCACAGATACGCAGTATTTT
J gene: TRBJ1-2; D gene: -; CDR3 length: 15; V gene: TRBV3-1/TRBV3-2; clone size: few; CDR3 protein: CASSQDSRGGAGYTF; CDR3 DNA: TGTGCCAGCAGCCAAGATTCTAGGGGGGGAGCTGGCTACACCTTC
J gene: TRBJ1-4; D gene: TRBD1; CDR3 length: 15; V gene: TRBV2; clone size: -; CDR3 protein: CASRGTGRPNEKLFF; CDR3 DNA: TGTGCCAGCAGAGGGACAGGCCGCCCTAATGAAAAACTGTTTTTT
J gene: TRBJ2-2; D gene: -; CDR3 length: 16; V gene: TRBV5-4; clone size: -; CDR3 protein: CASSWDTGALNGELFF; CDR3 DNA: TGTGCCAGCAGCTGGGACACCGGGGCCCTTAACGGGGAGCTGTTTTTT
J gene: TRBJ2-6; D gene: TRBD1; CDR3 length: 17; V gene: TRBV14; clone size: -; CDR3 protein: CASSYLDRVPGANVLTF; CDR3 DNA: TGTGCCAGCAGCTACCTGGACAGGGTTCCTGGGGCCAACGTCCTGACTTTC
J gene: TRBJ1-1; D gene: TRBD1; CDR3 length: 14; V gene: TRBV6-6; clone size: -; CDR3 protein: CASSSGQGRTEAFF; CDR3 DNA: TGTGCCAGCAGTTCCGGACAGGGCAGAACTGAAGCTTTCTTT
J gene: TRBJ2-3; D gene: TRBD2; CDR3 length: 14; V gene: TRBV10-3; clone size: -; CDR3 protein: CAIGGTRLADTQYF; CDR3 DNA: TGTGCCATCGGCGGGACTAGACTCGCAGATACGCAGTATTTT
J gene: TRBJ1-2; D gene: -; CDR3 length: 14; V gene: TRBV2; clone size: few; CDR3 protein: CASTPSRVDYGYTF; CDR3 DNA: TGTGCCAGCACCCCGAGCAGGGTCGACTATGGCTACACCTTC
J gene: TRBJ2-7; D gene: -; CDR3 length: 13; V gene: TRBV5-8; clone size: -; CDR3 protein: CASSQPGVYEQYF; CDR3 DNA: TGTGCCAGCAGCCAACCGGGGGTCTACGAGCAGTACTTC
J gene: TRBJ1-3; D gene: -; CDR3 length: 15; V gene: TRBV6-1; clone size: once; CDR3 protein: CASSEARETGNTIYF; CDR3 DNA: TGTGCCAGCAGTGAAGCCAGGGAAACGGGAAACACCATATATTTT
J gene: TRBJ2-5; D gene: -; CDR3 length: 15; V gene: TRBV5-6; clone size: -; CDR3 protein: CASSFESGPQETQYF; CDR3 DNA: TGTGCCAGCAGCTTCGAATCTGGGCCCCAAGAGACCCAGTACTTC
J gene: TRBJ1-5; D gene: TRBD1; CDR3 length: 16; V gene: TRBV19; clone size: -; CDR3 protein: CASSTYGTGDRQPQHF; CDR3 DNA: TGTGCCAGTAGTACGTACGGGACAGGGGATCGACAGCCCCAGCATTTT
J gene: TRBJ2-3; D gene: -; CDR3 length: 13; V gene: TRBV14; clone size: -; CDR3 protein: CASSPRLADTQYF; CDR3 DNA: TGTGCCAGCAGCCCTAGGCTAGCGGATACGCAGTATTTT
J gene: TRBJ2-1; D gene: -; CDR3 length: 15; V gene: TRBV5-1; clone size: once; CDR3 protein: CASSLASSSYNEQFF; CDR3 DNA: TGCGCCAGCAGCTTGGCGAGTAGCTCCTACAATGAGCAGTTCTTC
J gene: TRBJ1-3; D gene: -; CDR3 length: 12; V gene: TRBV7-2; clone size: -; CDR3 protein: CASREAGNTIYF; CDR3 DNA: TGTGCCAGCCGGGAAGCTGGAAACACCATATATTTT
J gene: TRBJ2-2; D gene: -; CDR3 length: 16; V gene: TRBV4-2; clone size: -; CDR3 protein: CASSQVGGPNTGELFF; CDR3 DNA: TGTGCCAGCAGCCAAGTGGGGGGGCCGAACACCGGGGAGCTGTTTTTT
J gene: TRBJ1-2; D gene: -; CDR3 length: 9; V gene: TRBV19; clone size: -; CDR3 protein: CASLYGYTF; CDR3 DNA: TGTGCCAGCCTATATGGCTACACCTTC
J gene: TRBJ2-5; D gene: -; CDR3 length: 15; V gene: TRBV24-1; clone size: -; CDR3 protein: CATSDKTGPRETQYF; CDR3 DNA: TGTGCCACCAGTGATAAGACAGGCCCCAGAGAGACCCAGTACTTC
J gene: TRBJ2-5; D gene: TRBD1; CDR3 length: 15; V gene: TRBV30; clone size: once; CDR3 protein: CAWSVLRGLGETQYF; CDR3 DNA: TGTGCCTGGAGTGTATTGAGGGGGCTCGGAGAGACCCAGTACTTC
J gene: TRBJ1-2; D gene: -; CDR3 length: 14; V gene: TRBV18; clone size: -; CDR3 protein: CASSPPTVVNGYTF; CDR3 DNA: TGTGCCAGCTCACCACCGACAGTGGTGAATGGCTACACCTTC
J gene: TRBJ2-3; D gene: TRBD2; CDR3 length: 16; V gene: TRBV7-9; clone size: -; CDR3 protein: CASSLDPGGYTDTQYF; CDR3 DNA: TGTGCCAGCAGCTTAGACCCGGGAGGCTACACAGATACGCAGTATTTT
J gene: TRBJ2-1; D gene: -; CDR3 length: 17; V gene: TRBV21-1; clone size: -; CDR3 protein: CASSKGEIVAPYNEQFF; CDR3 DNA: TGTGCCAGCAGCAAAGGAGAGATAGTAGCCCCCTACAATGAGCAGTTCTTC
J gene: TRBJ2-7; D gene: -; CDR3 length: 14; V gene: TRBV18; clone size: -; CDR3 protein: CASSHGGSSYEQYF; CDR3 DNA: TGTGCCAGCTCCCACGGTGGGAGCTCCTACGAGCAGTACTTC